Listed below are T cell receptor beta chains from one sample, sequenced in a study of blood T cell repertoires in COVID-19. Measured with immunoSEQ multiplex PCR; TCRdb has only the in-frame clones, and not every one. The sample carries around 310,000 clones, around 90% recorded once. The sample consisted of peripheral blood. The receptors shown here come from a woman under 40 with COVID-19, enrolled during active disease. Each CDR3 is given with its conserved first and last residue. Each record gives: CDR3 DNA, CDR3 protein, J gene, V gene, D gene, clone size. A D gene is named only where the DNA matches it firmly. A row's size may be missing; if present it is once, few, many or a size class.

TGCGCCAGCAGCCAAGGGGCTAGCGGGAGTTATACGCAGTATTTT	CASSQGASGSYTQYF	TRBJ2-3	TRBV4-1	TRBD2	-
TGTGCCAGCATCGGGGGGGCACTAGCGGGAGTAGGCGAGCAGTACTTC	CASIGGALAGVGEQYF	TRBJ2-7	TRBV7-9	TRBD2	-
TGTGCCACCAGTGATCGGGGCTCCTACAATGAGCAGTTCTTC	CATSDRGSYNEQFF	TRBJ2-1	TRBV24-1	-	-
TGTGCCTGGAGAGGACTAGCGGGAGACAATGAGCAGTTCTTC	CAWRGLAGDNEQFF	TRBJ2-1	TRBV30	TRBD2	-
TGCGCCAGCAGTGAGGGGCCCCACGGGGGGAAGGAATCAGATACGCAGTATTTT	CASSEGPHGGKESDTQYF	TRBJ2-3	TRBV10-1	TRBD2	-
TGTGCCAGCTCAGGGGACAGGACTTACTCACCCCTCCACTTT	CASSGDRTYSPLHF	TRBJ1-6	TRBV18	TRBD1	-
TGTGCCAGCAGCCAAGCGAGAGAGACCCAGTACTTC	CASSQARETQYF	TRBJ2-5	TRBV3-1/TRBV3-2	-	-
TGTGCCTGGAGAGATAGGGGGCGGTACATTCAGTACTTC	CAWRDRGRYIQYF	TRBJ2-4	TRBV30	TRBD1	-
TGTGCCAGCAGTCCACGGTACGAGCAGTACTTC	CASSPRYEQYF	TRBJ2-7	TRBV12-3/TRBV12-4	-	-
TGTGCCAGCAGCACGCTAGCGGATACAGATACGCAGTATTTT	CASSTLADTDTQYF	TRBJ2-3	TRBV7-9	TRBD2	-
TGTGCCAGCAGTTTTGGGCGGGGGGACTTCACAGATACGCAGTATTTT	CASSFGRGDFTDTQYF	TRBJ2-3	TRBV28	TRBD2	-
TGTGCCAGCAGTGACTCGCCGGGAGGGCGGGGTGAGCAGTTCTTC	CASSDSPGGRGEQFF	TRBJ2-1	TRBV6-4	TRBD2	-
TGTGCCAGCAGCAACATCGGGAGAGGGACCGGGGAGCTGTTTTTT	CASSNIGRGTGELFF	TRBJ2-2	TRBV21-1	-	-
TGTGCCAGCAGCTTAGCGCTGGGGACAGGGAACGAGCAGTACTTC	CASSLALGTGNEQYF	TRBJ2-7	TRBV7-2	TRBD1	-
TGTGCCAGCAGCTCCGGACAGGGGGCCCCTTACGAGCAGTACTTC	CASSSGQGAPYEQYF	TRBJ2-7	TRBV5-5	TRBD1	-
TGTGCCAGCAGTGGGGCCGGGCCCCAGCATTTT	CASSGAGPQHF	TRBJ1-5	TRBV28	-	-
TGTGCCAGCAGCCAAGGCACAGCTTATAATTCACCCCTCCACTTT	CASSQGTAYNSPLHF	TRBJ1-6	TRBV3-1/TRBV3-2	-	-
TGTGCCAGCAGTCCGGGACTGGTCTCCTACGAGCAGTACTTC	CASSPGLVSYEQYF	TRBJ2-7	TRBV5-4	-	-
TGTGCCAGCAGTGCGTCGGACAGAGCGATTGAAAAACTGTTTTTT	CASSASDRAIEKLFF	TRBJ1-4	TRBV6-1	-	-
TGTGCCAGCAGCGCCTCCGGGACTAGCGGGCCTAACAATGAGCAGTTCTTC	CASSASGTSGPNNEQFF	TRBJ2-1	TRBV11-3	TRBD2	-
TGTGCCAGCAGCCCCCCGGGGGGTGTCAGTGAAAAACTGTTTTTT	CASSPPGGVSEKLFF	TRBJ1-4	TRBV3-1/TRBV3-2	-	few
TGTGCCAGCAGCGCCGATTCGGGACTAGCGGACGAGCAGTTCTTC	CASSADSGLADEQFF	TRBJ2-1	TRBV6-2/TRBV6-3	TRBD2	-
TGTGCCAGCAGCGACAGTCTAAACACTGAAGCTTTCTTT	CASSDSLNTEAFF	TRBJ1-1	TRBV12-3/TRBV12-4	-	-
TGCGCCAGCAGCACAAGTCCCAAGCGGAACACCGGGGAGCTGTTTTTT	CASSTSPKRNTGELFF	TRBJ2-2	TRBV4-1	-	-
TGTGCCAGCAGAGAGAGGGACAGGGAAGGATCACCCCTCCACTTT	CASRERDREGSPLHF	TRBJ1-6	TRBV25-1	TRBD1	many
TGTGCCAGCAGCTCTGAAGCGGGAACGAGGTACAATGAGCAGTTCTTC	CASSSEAGTRYNEQFF	TRBJ2-1	TRBV5-4	TRBD2	once
TGTGCCAGCAGCTTTTACTCGGCAGGGACTATCACTAATGAAAAACTGTTTTTT	CASSFYSAGTITNEKLFF	TRBJ1-4	TRBV7-9	-	-
TGCAGCGTTCTCAGGGGGCAAATCACTGAAGCTTTCTTT	CSVLRGQITEAFF	TRBJ1-1	TRBV29-1	TRBD1	few
TGTGCCAGCAGTTTCAGGGGGCCCTATAATTCACCCCTCCACTTT	CASSFRGPYNSPLHF	TRBJ1-6	TRBV28	TRBD1	few
TGTGCCAGCACCTCCGGGACAGTCTATAATTCACCCCTCCACTTT	CASTSGTVYNSPLHF	TRBJ1-6	TRBV28	TRBD1	-
TGCGCCAGCAGGGGGACTAGCGGGAGTAATGAGCAGTTCTTC	CASRGTSGSNEQFF	TRBJ2-1	TRBV4-1	TRBD2	once
TGTGCCAGCGGACTAGCGGAAAGCACAGATACGCAGTATTTT	CASGLAESTDTQYF	TRBJ2-3	TRBV6-5	TRBD2	-
TGTGCCAGCAGCCCTACTCAGGACAGGGCGCACTACGAGCAGTACTTC	CASSPTQDRAHYEQYF	TRBJ2-7	TRBV5-4	TRBD1	-
TGTGCCAGCAGTCCTATACAGGGGGCGATTAGCTATGGCTACACCTTC	CASSPIQGAISYGYTF	TRBJ1-2	TRBV6-6	TRBD1	few
TGTGCCAGCAGCTTAGGTGGGGAGCCCTGGAACTATGGCTACACCTTC	CASSLGGEPWNYGYTF	TRBJ1-2	TRBV7-9	-	once
TGTGCAAGTCGCCCCTTCATCACAGGTCTTGGAAAGGAAAAACTGTTTTTT	CASRPFITGLGKEKLFF	TRBJ1-4	TRBV12-2	-	-
TGCAGCGTTGAAGACAGAACCTACGAGCAGTACTTC	CSVEDRTYEQYF	TRBJ2-7	TRBV29-1	-	-
TGTGCCATCAGTGAGTCGGGGGGAAGCACAGATACGCAGTATTTT	CAISESGGSTDTQYF	TRBJ2-3	TRBV10-3	-	-
TGTGCCAGCAGCCAAGGGACTAGCGGGAGAGTGGACACCGGGGAGCTGTTTTTT	CASSQGTSGRVDTGELFF	TRBJ2-2	TRBV4-2	TRBD2	once
TGCGCCAGCAGCCAAGATAGACAGGTCAGGGATTACGAGCAGTACTTC	CASSQDRQVRDYEQYF	TRBJ2-7	TRBV4-3	-	-
TGTGCCAGCAGCGTAAATACCGGGGTCGGTAAGCAGTTCTTC	CASSVNTGVGKQFF	TRBJ2-1	TRBV9	-	-
TGTGCCAGCAGCTTGACAGGGGCTGACTATGGCTACACCTTC	CASSLTGADYGYTF	TRBJ1-2	TRBV5-6	TRBD1	few
TGTGCCAGCAGCGTATCTAGCACAGATACGCAGTATTTT	CASSVSSTDTQYF	TRBJ2-3	TRBV9	-	-
TGTGCCAGCAGTTTCGTCAGCGGGAGAAGTGGGGCCAACGTCCTGACTTTC	CASSFVSGRSGANVLTF	TRBJ2-6	TRBV28	TRBD2	-
TGTGCCAGCAGCTTAAGCAGCGGGAGCTTAGATACGCAGTATTTT	CASSLSSGSLDTQYF	TRBJ2-3	TRBV7-2	TRBD2	-
TGTGCCAGCAGCTTCACCGGCACCGGGGAGCTGTTTTTT	CASSFTGTGELFF	TRBJ2-2	TRBV7-3	-	-
TGTGCCAGCAGTAAAGGGACTTTCACTGGGGCCAACGTCCTGACTTTC	CASSKGTFTGANVLTF	TRBJ2-6	TRBV28	-	-
TGTGCCAGCAGCCCCCTTTTCAACACCGGGGAGCTGTTTTTT	CASSPLFNTGELFF	TRBJ2-2	TRBV3-1/TRBV3-2	-	-
TGTGCCAGCAGCGACCTACCGCAGGCCGAAGCTTTCTTT	CASSDLPQAEAFF	TRBJ1-1	TRBV9	-	once
TGCGCCAGCCGCAACCGACAGGGGGCCAACACTGAAGCTTTCTTT	CASRNRQGANTEAFF	TRBJ1-1	TRBV5-1	TRBD1	-
TGTGCCAGCAGTGAGGCCCGGGGCGGGAGAGGAGAGACCCAGTACTTC	CASSEARGGRGETQYF	TRBJ2-5	TRBV2	TRBD2	-
TGTGCCAGCCAGAGGGAGGGGCCCACTGAAGCTTTCTTT	CASQREGPTEAFF	TRBJ1-1	TRBV12-3/TRBV12-4	-	-